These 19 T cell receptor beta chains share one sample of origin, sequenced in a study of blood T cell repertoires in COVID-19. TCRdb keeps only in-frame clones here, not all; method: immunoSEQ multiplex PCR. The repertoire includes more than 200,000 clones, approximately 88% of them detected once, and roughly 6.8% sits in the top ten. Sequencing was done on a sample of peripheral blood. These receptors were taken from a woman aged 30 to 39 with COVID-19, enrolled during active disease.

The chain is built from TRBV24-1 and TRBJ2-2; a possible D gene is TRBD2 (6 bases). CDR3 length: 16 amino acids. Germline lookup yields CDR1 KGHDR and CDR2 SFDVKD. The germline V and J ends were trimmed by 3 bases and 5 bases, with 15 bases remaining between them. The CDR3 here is CATSDATGVGTGELFF. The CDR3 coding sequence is TGTGCCACCAGTGATGCTACGGGAGTAGGGACCGGGGAGCTGTTTTTT.

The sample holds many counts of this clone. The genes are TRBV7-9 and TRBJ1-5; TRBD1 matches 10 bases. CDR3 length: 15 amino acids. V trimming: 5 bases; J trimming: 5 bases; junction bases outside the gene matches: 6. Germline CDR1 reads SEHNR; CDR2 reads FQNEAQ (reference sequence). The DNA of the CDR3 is TGTGCCAGCAGCCCCGCCGGGACAGGGGATCAGCCCCAGCATTTT. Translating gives CASSPAGTGDQPQHF.

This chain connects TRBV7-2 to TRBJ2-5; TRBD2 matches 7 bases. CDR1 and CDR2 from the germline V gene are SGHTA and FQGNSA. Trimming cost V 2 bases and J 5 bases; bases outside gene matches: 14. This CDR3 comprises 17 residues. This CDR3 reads CASSLFSAGPEGETQYF. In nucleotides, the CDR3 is TGTGCCAGCAGCTTATTTTCAGCGGGGCCTGAGGGGGAGACCCAGTACTTC.

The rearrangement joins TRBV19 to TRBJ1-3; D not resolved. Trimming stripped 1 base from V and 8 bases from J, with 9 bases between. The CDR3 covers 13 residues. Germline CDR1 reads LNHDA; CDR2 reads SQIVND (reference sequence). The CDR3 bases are TGTGCCAGTAGTATAGGAGGGCGCGACACCATATATTTT. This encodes CASSIGGRDTIYF.

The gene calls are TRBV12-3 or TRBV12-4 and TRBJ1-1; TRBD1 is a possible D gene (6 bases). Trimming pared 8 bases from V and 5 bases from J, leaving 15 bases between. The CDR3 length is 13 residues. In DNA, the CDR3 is TGTGCCAGCCGCGACAGGTGGCATACTGAAGCTTTCTTT. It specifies CASRDRWHTEAFF.

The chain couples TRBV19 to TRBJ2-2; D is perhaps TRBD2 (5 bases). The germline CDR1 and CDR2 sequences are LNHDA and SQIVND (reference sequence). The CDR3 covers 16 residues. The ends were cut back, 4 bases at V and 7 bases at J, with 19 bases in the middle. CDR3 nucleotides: TGTGCCAGTAGTAGGGGTGTGGCCAGCGGTGGCGGGGAGCTGTTTTTT. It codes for CASSRGVASGGGELFF.

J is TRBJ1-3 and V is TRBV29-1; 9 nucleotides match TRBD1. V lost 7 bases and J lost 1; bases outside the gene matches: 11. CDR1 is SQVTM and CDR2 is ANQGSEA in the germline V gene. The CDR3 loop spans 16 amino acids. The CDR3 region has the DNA TGCAGCGCATCCGGACAGGGGCTCCAATCTGGAAACACCATATATTTT. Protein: CSASGQGLQSGNTIYF.

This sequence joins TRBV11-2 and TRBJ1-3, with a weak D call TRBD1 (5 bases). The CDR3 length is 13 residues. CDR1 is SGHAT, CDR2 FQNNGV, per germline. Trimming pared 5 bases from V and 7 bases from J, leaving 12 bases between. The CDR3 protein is CASSVMGLNTIYF. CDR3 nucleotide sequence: TGTGCCAGCAGCGTCATGGGGCTGAACACCATATATTTT.

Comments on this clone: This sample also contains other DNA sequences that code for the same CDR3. CDR3 amino acids: CASSPPPVEGPLYGYTF. As DNA, the CDR3 is TGTGCCAGCAGTCCGCCACCCGTGGAGGGGCCACTCTATGGCTACACCTTC. This sequence joins TRBV28 and TRBJ1-2, with D maybe TRBD1 (5 bases). CDR3 length: 17 residues. Germline V CDR1 and CDR2: MDHEN, SYDVKM. The V gene lost 5 bases and the J gene lost 4 bases, with 23 bases spanning the gap.

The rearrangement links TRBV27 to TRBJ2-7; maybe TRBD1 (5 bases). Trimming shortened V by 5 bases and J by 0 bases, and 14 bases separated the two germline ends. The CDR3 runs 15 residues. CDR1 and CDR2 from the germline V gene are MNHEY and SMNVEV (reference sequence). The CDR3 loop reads CASSPLTASSYEQYF. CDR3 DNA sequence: TGTGCCAGCAGTCCATTGACAGCAAGCTCCTACGAGCAGTACTTC.

The CDR3 is CASSQNPPLTGGAKNIQYF. In DNA form, the CDR3 reads TGCGCCAGCAGCCAAAACCCCCCTCTAACAGGGGGCGCCAAAAACATTCAGTACTTC. The chain uses TRBV4-3 and TRBJ2-4; 9 bases line up with TRBD1. Germline CDR1 is LGHNA and CDR2 is YSLEER. V shed 2 bases, J shed 1 base, and the junction held 12 bases outside the gene matches. This CDR3 is 19 amino acids long.

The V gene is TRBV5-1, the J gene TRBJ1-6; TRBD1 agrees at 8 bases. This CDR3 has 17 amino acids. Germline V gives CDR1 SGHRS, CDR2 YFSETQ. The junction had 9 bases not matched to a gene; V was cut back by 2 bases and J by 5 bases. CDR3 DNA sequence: TGCGCCAGCAGCTTTATGTCTAGGGGACAGGATAATTCACCCCTCCACTTT. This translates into CASSFMSRGQDNSPLHF.

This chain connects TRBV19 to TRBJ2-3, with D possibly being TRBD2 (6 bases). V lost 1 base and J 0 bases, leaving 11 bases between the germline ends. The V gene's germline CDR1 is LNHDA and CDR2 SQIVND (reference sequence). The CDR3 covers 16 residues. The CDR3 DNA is TGTGCCAGTAGTATAGGCTATAGCGGAAGCACAGATACGCAGTATTTT. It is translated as CASSIGYSGSTDTQYF.

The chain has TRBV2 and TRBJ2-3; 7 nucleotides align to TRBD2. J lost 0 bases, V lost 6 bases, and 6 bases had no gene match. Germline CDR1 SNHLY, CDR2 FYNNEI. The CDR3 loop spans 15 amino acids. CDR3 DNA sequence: TGTGCCAGCAGCGGGGAGGGTGAGAGCACAGATACGCAGTATTTT. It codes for CASSGEGESTDTQYF.

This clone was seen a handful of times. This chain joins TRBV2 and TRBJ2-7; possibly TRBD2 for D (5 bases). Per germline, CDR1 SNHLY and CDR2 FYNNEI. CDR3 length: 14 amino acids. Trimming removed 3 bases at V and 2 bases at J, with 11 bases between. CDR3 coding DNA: TGTGCCAGCAGTGACGCTAGCCGACCCTACGAGCAGTACGTC. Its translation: CASSDASRPYEQYV.

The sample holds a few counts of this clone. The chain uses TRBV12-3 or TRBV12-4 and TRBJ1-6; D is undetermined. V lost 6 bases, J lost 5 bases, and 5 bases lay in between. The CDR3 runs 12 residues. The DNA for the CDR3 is TGTGCCAGCAGCGGGAATAATTCACCCCTCCACTTT. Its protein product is CASSGNNSPLHF.

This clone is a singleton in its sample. The CDR3 is CASSPVQGSGNTIYF. CDR3 coding DNA: TGTGCCAGCAGCCCCGTACAGGGCTCTGGAAACACCATATATTTT. V is TRBV11-2 and J is TRBJ1-3; maybe TRBD1 (6 bases). CDR1 is SGHAT and CDR2 is FQNNGV in the germline V gene. The CDR3 is 15 amino acids. Trimming shortened V by 5 bases and J by 0 bases, and 11 bases separated the two germline ends.

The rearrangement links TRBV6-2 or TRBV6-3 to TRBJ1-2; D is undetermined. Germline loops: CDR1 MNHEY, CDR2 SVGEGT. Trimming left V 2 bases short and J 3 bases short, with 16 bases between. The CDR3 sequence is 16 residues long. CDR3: CASSYAVLLNYYGYTF. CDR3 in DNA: TGTGCCAGCAGTTACGCGGTCCTCCTTAACTACTATGGCTACACCTTC.

The CDR3 loop is CSALTGDPYNEQFF. For the CDR3, the DNA is TGCAGCGCTTTGACAGGGGACCCCTACAATGAGCAGTTCTTC. V is TRBV29-1 and J is TRBJ2-1; 8 bases map to TRBD1. This CDR3 is 14 amino acids long. In germline, CDR1 is SQVTM, CDR2 ANQGSEA. V gave up 7 bases and J gave up 2 bases; unmatched junction bases: 7.